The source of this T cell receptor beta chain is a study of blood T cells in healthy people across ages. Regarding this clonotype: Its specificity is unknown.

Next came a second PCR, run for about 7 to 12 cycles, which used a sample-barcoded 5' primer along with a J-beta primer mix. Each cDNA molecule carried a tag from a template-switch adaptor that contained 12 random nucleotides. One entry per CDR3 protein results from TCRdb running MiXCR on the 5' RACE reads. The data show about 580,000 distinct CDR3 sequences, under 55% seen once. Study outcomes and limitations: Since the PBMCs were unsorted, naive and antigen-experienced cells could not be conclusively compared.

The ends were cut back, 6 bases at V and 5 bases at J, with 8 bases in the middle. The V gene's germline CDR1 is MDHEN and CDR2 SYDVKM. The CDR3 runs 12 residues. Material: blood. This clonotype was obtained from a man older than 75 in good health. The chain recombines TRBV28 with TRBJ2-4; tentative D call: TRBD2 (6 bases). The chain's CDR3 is CASSRGENIQYF. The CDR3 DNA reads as TGTGCCAGCAGCCGCGGGGAAAACATTCAGTACTTC.